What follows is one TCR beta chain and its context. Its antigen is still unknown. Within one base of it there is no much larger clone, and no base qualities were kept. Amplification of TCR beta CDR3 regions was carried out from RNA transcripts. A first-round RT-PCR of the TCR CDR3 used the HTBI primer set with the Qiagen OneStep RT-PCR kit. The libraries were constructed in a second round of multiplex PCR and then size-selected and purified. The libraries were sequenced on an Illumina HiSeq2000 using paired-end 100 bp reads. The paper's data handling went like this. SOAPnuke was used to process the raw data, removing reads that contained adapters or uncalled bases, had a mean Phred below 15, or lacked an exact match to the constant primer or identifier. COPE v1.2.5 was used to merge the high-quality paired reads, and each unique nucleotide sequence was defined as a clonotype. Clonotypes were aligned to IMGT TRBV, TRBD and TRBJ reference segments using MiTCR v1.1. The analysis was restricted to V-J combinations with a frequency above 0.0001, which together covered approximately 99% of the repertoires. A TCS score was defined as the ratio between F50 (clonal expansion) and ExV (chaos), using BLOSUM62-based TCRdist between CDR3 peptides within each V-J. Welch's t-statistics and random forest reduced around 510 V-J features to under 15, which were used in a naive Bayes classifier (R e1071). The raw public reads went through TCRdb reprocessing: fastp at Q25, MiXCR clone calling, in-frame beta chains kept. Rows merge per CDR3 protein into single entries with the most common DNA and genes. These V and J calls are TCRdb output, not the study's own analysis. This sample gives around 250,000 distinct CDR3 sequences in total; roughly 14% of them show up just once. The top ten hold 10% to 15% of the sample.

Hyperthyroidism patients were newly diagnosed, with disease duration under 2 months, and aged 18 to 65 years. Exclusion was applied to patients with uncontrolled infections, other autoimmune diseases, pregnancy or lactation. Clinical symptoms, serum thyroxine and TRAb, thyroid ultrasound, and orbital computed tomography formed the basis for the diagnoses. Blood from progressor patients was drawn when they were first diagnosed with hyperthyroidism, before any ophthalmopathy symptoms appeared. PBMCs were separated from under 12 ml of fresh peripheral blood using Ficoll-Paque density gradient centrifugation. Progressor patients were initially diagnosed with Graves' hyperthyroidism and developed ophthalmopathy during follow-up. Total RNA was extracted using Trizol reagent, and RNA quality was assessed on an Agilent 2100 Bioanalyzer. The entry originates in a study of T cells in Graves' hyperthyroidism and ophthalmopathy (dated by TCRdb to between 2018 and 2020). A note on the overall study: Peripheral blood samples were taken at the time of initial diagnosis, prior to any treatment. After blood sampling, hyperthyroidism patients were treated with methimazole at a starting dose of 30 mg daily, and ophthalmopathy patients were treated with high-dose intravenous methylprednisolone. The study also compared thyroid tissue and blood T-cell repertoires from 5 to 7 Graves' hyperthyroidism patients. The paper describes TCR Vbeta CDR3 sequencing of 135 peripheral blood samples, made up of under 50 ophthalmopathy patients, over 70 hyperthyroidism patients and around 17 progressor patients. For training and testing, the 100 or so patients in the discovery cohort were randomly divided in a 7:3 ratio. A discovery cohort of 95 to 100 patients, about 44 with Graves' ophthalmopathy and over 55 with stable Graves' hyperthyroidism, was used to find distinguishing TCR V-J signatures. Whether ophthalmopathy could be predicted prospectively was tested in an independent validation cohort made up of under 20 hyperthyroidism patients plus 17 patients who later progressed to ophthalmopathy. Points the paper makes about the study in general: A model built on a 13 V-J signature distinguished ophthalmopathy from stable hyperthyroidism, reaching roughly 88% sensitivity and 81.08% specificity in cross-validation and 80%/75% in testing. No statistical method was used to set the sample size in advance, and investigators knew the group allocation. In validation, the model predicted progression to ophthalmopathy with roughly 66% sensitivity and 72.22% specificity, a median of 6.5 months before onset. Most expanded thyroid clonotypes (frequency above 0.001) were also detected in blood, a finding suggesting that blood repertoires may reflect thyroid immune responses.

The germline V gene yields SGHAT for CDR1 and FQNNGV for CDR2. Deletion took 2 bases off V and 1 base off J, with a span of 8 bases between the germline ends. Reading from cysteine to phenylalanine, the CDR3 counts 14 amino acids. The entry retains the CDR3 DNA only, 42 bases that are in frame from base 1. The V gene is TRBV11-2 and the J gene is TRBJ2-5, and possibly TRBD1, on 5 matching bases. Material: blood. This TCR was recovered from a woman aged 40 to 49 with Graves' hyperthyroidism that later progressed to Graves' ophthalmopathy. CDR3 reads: CASSLSDSQETQYF. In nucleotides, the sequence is TGTGCCAGCAGCTTAAGTGACAGCCAAGAGACCCAGTACTTC.